The rows below give T cell receptor beta chains drawn from one sample of a study of T and B cells in COVID-19 patients. TCRdb recomputed calls from the multiplex PCR reads with MiXCR, one row per CDR3 protein. The sample contains around 23,000 distinct CDR3 sequences, under 30% of which appear only once. The specimen sequenced was blood. Receptors were obtained from a human donor who had recovered from COVID-19. CDR3s include the opening cysteine and the closing phenylalanine or tryptophan. Each record gives: V gene, clone size, J gene, D gene, CDR3 protein, CDR3 DNA. A D gene is named only where the DNA matches it firmly. Clone size is stated in some rows and not others, as once, few, many or a class when expanded.

V: TRBV18; size: few; J: TRBJ2-7; D: NA; CDR3: CASSRVDSGSYEQYF; DNA: TGTGCCAGCTCACGGGTGGATAGCGGCTCCTACGAGCAGTACTTC
V: TRBV5-6; size: few; J: TRBJ1-6; D: NA; CDR3: CASSLISPRALGNSPLHF; DNA: TGTGCCAGCAGCTTGATCTCCCCCAGGGCATTGGGGAATTCACCCCTCCACTTT
V: TRBV6-5; size: few; J: TRBJ1-1; D: NA; CDR3: CASSVGGPDTEAFF; DNA: TGTGCCAGCAGCGTCGGGGGTCCCGACACTGAAGCTTTCTTT
V: TRBV6-5; size: few; J: TRBJ2-3; D: TRBD2; CDR3: CASSSGVAGSTDTQYF; DNA: TGTGCCAGCAGTTCCGGAGTAGCGGGCAGCACAGATACGCAGTATTTT
V: TRBV24-1; size: few; J: TRBJ2-3; D: NA; CDR3: CATRREQYF; DNA: TGTGCCACCAGGCGGGAGCAGTATTTT
V: TRBV6-5; size: NA; J: TRBJ1-2; D: TRBD1; CDR3: CASTFGTDGYTF; DNA: TGTGCCAGCACCTTCGGGACAGATGGCTACACCTTC
V: TRBV30; size: NA; J: TRBJ1-5; D: NA; CDR3: CAWSRGDSNQPQHF; DNA: TGTGCCTGGAGCAGGGGCGATAGCAATCAGCCCCAGCATTTT
V: TRBV5-5; size: NA; J: TRBJ2-1; D: TRBD1; CDR3: CASSLLQGADEQFF; DNA: TGTGCCAGCAGCTTGTTGCAGGGGGCCGATGAGCAGTTCTTC
V: TRBV20-1; size: NA; J: TRBJ2-5; D: TRBD1; CDR3: CSARTGLETQYF; DNA: TGCAGTGCTAGGACAGGGTTGGAGACCCAGTACTTC
V: TRBV18; size: few; J: TRBJ1-3; D: NA; CDR3: CASSPGTSGNTIYF; DNA: TGTGCCAGCTCACCGGGGACCTCTGGAAACACCATATATTTT
V: TRBV19; size: NA; J: TRBJ1-5; D: NA; CDR3: CASSTHKRDTRISNQPQHF; DNA: TGTGCCAGTAGTACTCACAAACGGGACACTCGAATTAGCAATCAGCCCCAGCATTTT
V: TRBV6-1; size: NA; J: TRBJ1-5; D: NA; CDR3: CATKRGDQPQHF; DNA: TGTGCCACCAAAAGGGGGGATCAGCCCCAGCATTTT
V: TRBV19; size: NA; J: TRBJ1-1; D: NA; CDR3: CASTSPRGAQGWGTEAFF; DNA: TGTGCCAGTACCTCTCCCCGAGGCGCACAGGGCTGGGGCACTGAAGCTTTCTTT
V: TRBV30; size: NA; J: TRBJ1-3; D: NA; CDR3: CAWSSAGGGSNTIYF; DNA: TGTGCCTGGAGTTCCGCGGGGGGAGGCTCAAACACCATATATTTT
V: TRBV27; size: few; J: TRBJ2-7; D: NA; CDR3: CASSSGLDAYEQYF; DNA: TGTGCCAGCAGTTCGGGACTCGACGCCTACGAGCAGTACTTC
V: TRBV20-1; size: NA; J: TRBJ1-3; D: NA; CDR3: CGTYEAGAGNTIYF; DNA: TGCGGAACCTATGAAGCAGGGGCTGGAAACACCATATATTTT
V: TRBV19; size: medium-sized; J: TRBJ2-1; D: NA; CDR3: CASRRGAGDEQFF; DNA: TGTGCCAGTAGAAGGGGCGCAGGAGATGAGCAGTTCTTC
V: TRBV5-6; size: many; J: TRBJ2-2; D: NA; CDR3: CASSLSRTPITGELFF; DNA: TGTGCCAGCAGCTTGTCCAGGACACCCATCACCGGGGAGCTGTTTTTT
V: TRBV27; size: medium-sized; J: TRBJ2-1; D: NA; CDR3: CASSLSASQRQFF; DNA: TGTGCCAGCAGTTTATCCGCGTCTCAAAGACAGTTCTTC
V: TRBV12-3/TRBV12-4; size: medium-sized; J: TRBJ2-1; D: NA; CDR3: CASTLGPGEQFF; DNA: TGTGCCAGCACCCTAGGGCCGGGTGAGCAGTTCTTC
V: TRBV27; size: NA; J: TRBJ2-7; D: NA; CDR3: CASSLWQTPYEQYF; DNA: TGTGCCAGCAGTTTATGGCAGACGCCCTACGAGCAGTACTTC
V: TRBV5-1; size: NA; J: TRBJ2-3; D: TRBD2; CDR3: CASSHRGLAGFTDTQYF; DNA: TGCGCCAGCAGCCACCGAGGACTAGCGGGGTTCACAGATACGCAGTATTTT
V: TRBV14; size: NA; J: TRBJ2-4; D: TRBD1; CDR3: CASSPRQGVSDIQYF; DNA: TGTGCCAGCAGCCCGCGACAGGGGGTCTCAGACATTCAGTACTTC
V: TRBV5-6; size: NA; J: TRBJ1-1; D: NA; CDR3: CASSLAGGLAFF; DNA: TGTGCCAGCAGCTTGGCCGGAGGGCTAGCTTTCTTT
V: TRBV6-2/TRBV6-3; size: NA; J: TRBJ1-2; D: NA; CDR3: CARGKGNGPTRGYTF; DNA: TGTGCCAGGGGGAAAGGCAACGGACCTACAAGGGGCTACACCTTC
V: TRBV29-1; size: NA; J: TRBJ2-3; D: TRBD2; CDR3: CSVEGAAGGPDTQYF; DNA: TGCAGCGTTGAAGGTGCGGCGGGAGGGCCAGATACGCAGTATTTT
V: TRBV30; size: few; J: TRBJ1-4; D: TRBD1; CDR3: CAWRTGSEKLFF; DNA: TGTGCCTGGAGGACAGGGAGTGAAAAACTGTTTTTT
V: TRBV19; size: medium-sized; J: TRBJ1-6; D: TRBD1; CDR3: CASSMRTGGLDSPLHF; DNA: TGTGCCAGTAGTATGCGGACAGGGGGCTTAGATTCACCCCTCCACTTT